This is a list of T cell receptor beta chains from one sample in a study of blood T cell repertoires in COVID-19. This table comes from immunoSEQ multiplex PCR, and its TCRdb copy is limited to in-frame clones, with some not included. Here the sample spans 370,000 or so clones, 81% being singletons. The sequenced material came from peripheral blood. The receptors come from a human donor with acute or convalescent COVID-19. The donor label of this sample is uncertain. Each CDR3 is given with its conserved first and last residue. D genes are given only for firm matches. Clone size is not always given. Where it is, it says once, few, many or a class for expanded clones.

length: 13
J: TRBJ1-1
size: .
V: TRBV6-5
D: .
CDR3: CASSQVGGTEAFF
DNA: TGTGCCAGCAGCCAGGTGGGGGGCACTGAAGCTTTCTTT

length: 13
J: TRBJ2-1
size: .
V: TRBV5-1
D: .
CDR3: CASSVDSRHEQFF
DNA: TGCGCCAGCAGCGTCGACTCGCGACATGAGCAGTTCTTC

length: 15
J: TRBJ1-2
size: .
V: TRBV5-1
D: TRBD1
CDR3: CASSVLTGGLYGYTF
DNA: TGCGCCAGCAGCGTCCTAACAGGGGGCCTCTATGGCTACACCTTC

length: 14
J: TRBJ2-7
size: .
V: TRBV5-1
D: TRBD1
CDR3: CASSLGQGPYEQYF
DNA: TGCGCCAGCAGCTTGGGACAGGGTCCCTACGAGCAGTACTTC

length: 15
J: TRBJ1-3
size: .
V: TRBV2
D: .
CDR3: CASSEGAVSGNTIYF
DNA: TGTGCCAGCAGTGAAGGCGCGGTCTCTGGAAACACCATATATTTT

length: 13
J: TRBJ2-7
size: .
V: TRBV10-1
D: TRBD1
CDR3: CATNRDREDEQYF
DNA: TGCGCCACCAACCGGGACAGGGAGGATGAGCAGTACTTC

length: 13
J: TRBJ2-7
size: .
V: TRBV12-3/TRBV12-4
D: TRBD2
CDR3: CASSRTSGYEQYF
DNA: TGTGCCAGCAGTCGGACTAGCGGGTACGAGCAGTACTTC

length: 13
J: TRBJ1-3
size: .
V: TRBV19
D: .
CDR3: CASSRGSGNTIYF
DNA: TGTGCCAGTAGTAGAGGTTCTGGAAACACCATATATTTT

length: 18
J: TRBJ2-1
size: .
V: TRBV5-8
D: TRBD2
CDR3: CASSLDWGPGTIHNEQFF
DNA: TGTGCCAGCAGCTTGGATTGGGGTCCCGGGACTATCCACAATGAGCAGTTCTTC

length: 15
J: TRBJ2-2
size: .
V: TRBV5-1
D: .
CDR3: CASSLRRVDTGELFF
DNA: TGCGCCAGCAGCTTGAGACGGGTAGACACCGGGGAGCTGTTTTTT

length: 17
J: TRBJ2-1
size: .
V: TRBV5-5
D: .
CDR3: CASSLRAMGEPYNEQFF
DNA: TGTGCCAGCAGCTTGAGGGCTATGGGAGAACCCTACAATGAGCAGTTCTTC

length: 12
J: TRBJ2-3
size: .
V: TRBV18
D: .
CDR3: CASSPSTDTQYF
DNA: TGTGCCAGCTCACCTAGTACCGATACGCAGTATTTT

length: 14
J: TRBJ2-2
size: .
V: TRBV19
D: .
CDR3: CASSINRNTGELFF
DNA: TGTGCCAGTAGTATAAACAGAAACACCGGGGAGCTGTTTTTT

length: 15
J: TRBJ2-5
size: .
V: TRBV15
D: TRBD2
CDR3: CATSSARGVQETQYF
DNA: TGTGCCACCAGCAGCGCCCGGGGGGTCCAAGAGACCCAGTACTTC

length: 15
J: TRBJ1-1
size: many
V: TRBV10-3
D: .
CDR3: CAISDRAGMNTEAFF
DNA: TGTGCCATCAGTGATAGGGCCGGGATGAACACTGAAGCTTTCTTT

length: 17
J: TRBJ2-1
size: once
V: TRBV6-1
D: .
CDR3: CASSERQTGGVYNEQFF
DNA: TGTGCCAGCAGTGAAAGGCAGACAGGTGGTGTATACAATGAGCAGTTCTTC